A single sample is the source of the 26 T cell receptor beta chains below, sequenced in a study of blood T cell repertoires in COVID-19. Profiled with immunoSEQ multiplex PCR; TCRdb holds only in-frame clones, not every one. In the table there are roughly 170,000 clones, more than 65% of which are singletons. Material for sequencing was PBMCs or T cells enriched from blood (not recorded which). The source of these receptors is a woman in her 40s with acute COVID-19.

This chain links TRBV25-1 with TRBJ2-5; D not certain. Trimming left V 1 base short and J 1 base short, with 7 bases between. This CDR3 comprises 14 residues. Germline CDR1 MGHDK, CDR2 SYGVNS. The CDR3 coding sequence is TGTGCCAGCAGTGAATGGGCTGCCCAAGAGACCCAGTACTTC. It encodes CASSEWAAQETQYF.

The CDR3 nucleotides are TGTGCCAGCAGCTCTCAGGGGGGCACTGAAGCTTTCTTT. Protein product: CASSSQGGTEAFF. The genes are TRBV7-2 and TRBJ1-1; 7 bases line up with TRBD1. V lost 4 bases and J lost 4; bases outside the gene matches: 3. CDR3 size: 13 residues. The germline V gene encodes CDR1 SGHTA and CDR2 FQGNSA.

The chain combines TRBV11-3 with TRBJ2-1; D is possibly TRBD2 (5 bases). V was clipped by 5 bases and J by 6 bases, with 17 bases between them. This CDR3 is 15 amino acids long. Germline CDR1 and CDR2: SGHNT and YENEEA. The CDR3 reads CASSPYSGSGNEQFF. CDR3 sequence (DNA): TGTGCCAGCAGCCCCTATAGTGGCAGCGGCAATGAGCAGTTCTTC.

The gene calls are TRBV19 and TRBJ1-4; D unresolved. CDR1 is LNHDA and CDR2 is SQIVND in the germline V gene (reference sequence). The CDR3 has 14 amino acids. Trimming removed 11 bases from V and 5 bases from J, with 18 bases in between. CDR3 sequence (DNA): TGTGCCCTGTCGGGAAGGCAGCCGAATGAAAAACTGTTTTTT. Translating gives CALSGRQPNEKLFF.

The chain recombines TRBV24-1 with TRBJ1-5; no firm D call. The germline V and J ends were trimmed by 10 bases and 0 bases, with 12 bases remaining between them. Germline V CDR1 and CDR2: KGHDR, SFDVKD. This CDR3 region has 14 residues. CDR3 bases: TGTGCCACAGTTGAGGGAGGTAGCAATCAGCCCCAGCATTTT. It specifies CATVEGGSNQPQHF.

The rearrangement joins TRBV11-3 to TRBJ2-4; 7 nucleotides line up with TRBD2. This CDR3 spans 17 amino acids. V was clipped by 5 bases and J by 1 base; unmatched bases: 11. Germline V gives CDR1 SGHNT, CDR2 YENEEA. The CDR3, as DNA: TGTGCCAGCAGCCCATGGGCTAGCGGTGAGGCCAAAAACATTCAGTACTTC. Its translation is CASSPWASGEAKNIQYF.

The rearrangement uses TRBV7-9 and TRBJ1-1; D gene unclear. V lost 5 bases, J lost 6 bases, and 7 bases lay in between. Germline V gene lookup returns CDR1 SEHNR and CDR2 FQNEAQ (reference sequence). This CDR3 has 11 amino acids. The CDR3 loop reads CASSLISEAFF. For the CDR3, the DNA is TGTGCCAGCAGCCTAATTTCTGAAGCTTTCTTT.

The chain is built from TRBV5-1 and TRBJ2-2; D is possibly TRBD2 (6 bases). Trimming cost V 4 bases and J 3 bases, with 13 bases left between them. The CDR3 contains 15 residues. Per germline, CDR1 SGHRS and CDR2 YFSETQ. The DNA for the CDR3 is TGCGCCAGCAGCCCCCAGGGACTGTACACCGGGGAGCTGTTTTTT. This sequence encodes CASSPQGLYTGELFF.

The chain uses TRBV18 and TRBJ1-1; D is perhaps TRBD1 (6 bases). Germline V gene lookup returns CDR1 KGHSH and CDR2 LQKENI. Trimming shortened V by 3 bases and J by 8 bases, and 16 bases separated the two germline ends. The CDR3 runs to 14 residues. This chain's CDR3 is CASSPDRPLAEAFF. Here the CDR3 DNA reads TGTGCCAGCTCACCTGACAGGCCTTTAGCGGAAGCTTTCTTT.

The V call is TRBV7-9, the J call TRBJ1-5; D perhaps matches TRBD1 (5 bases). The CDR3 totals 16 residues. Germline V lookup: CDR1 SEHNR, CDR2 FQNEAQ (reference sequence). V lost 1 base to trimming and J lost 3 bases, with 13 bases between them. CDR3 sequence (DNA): TGTGCCAGCAGCTTAGTCCAGGGTACCTTCAATCAGCCCCAGCATTTT. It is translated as CASSLVQGTFNQPQHF.

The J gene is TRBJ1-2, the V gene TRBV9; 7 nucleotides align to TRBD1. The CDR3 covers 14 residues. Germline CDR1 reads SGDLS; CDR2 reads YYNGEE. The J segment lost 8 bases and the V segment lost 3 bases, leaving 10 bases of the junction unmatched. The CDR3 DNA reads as TGTGCCAGCAGCGCCCCGTTCGGGACAGAAGGCTACACCTTC. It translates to CASSAPFGTEGYTF.

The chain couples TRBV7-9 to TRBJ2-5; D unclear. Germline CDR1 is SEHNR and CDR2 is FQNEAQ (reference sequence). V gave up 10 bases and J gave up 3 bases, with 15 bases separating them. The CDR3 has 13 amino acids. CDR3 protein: CATLPLGKETQYF. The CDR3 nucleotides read TGTGCCACCCTCCCTTTGGGCAAAGAGACCCAGTACTTC.

The chain's CDR3 is CASSPGRDLDTQYF. Written as DNA, the CDR3 is TGTGCCAGCTCACCAGGGAGGGATCTAGATACGCAGTATTTT. The chain combines TRBV18 with TRBJ2-3, with 7 bases fitting TRBD2. This CDR3 has 14 amino acids. CDR1 is KGHSH and CDR2 is LQKENI in the germline V gene. V was pared by 2 bases and J by 5 bases, with 4 bases of the junction left unmatched.

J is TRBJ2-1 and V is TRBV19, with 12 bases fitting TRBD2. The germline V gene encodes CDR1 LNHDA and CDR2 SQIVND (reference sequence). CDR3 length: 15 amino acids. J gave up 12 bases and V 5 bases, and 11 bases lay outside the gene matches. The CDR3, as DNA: TGTGCCAGTAGTCCTCTAGCGGGAGGGGAGTGGGGGCAGTTCTTC. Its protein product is CASSPLAGGEWGQFF.

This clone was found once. CDR3 DNA: TGCAGTGCTAGTGTCGGGATTCAGGGCTACACCTTC. It codes for CSASVGIQGYTF. This chain connects TRBV20-1 to TRBJ1-2; D ambiguous. V gave up 3 bases and J gave up 8 bases, with 13 bases separating them. Germline V gene sequence: CDR1 DFQATT, CDR2 SNEGSKA (reference sequence). The CDR3 has 12 residues.

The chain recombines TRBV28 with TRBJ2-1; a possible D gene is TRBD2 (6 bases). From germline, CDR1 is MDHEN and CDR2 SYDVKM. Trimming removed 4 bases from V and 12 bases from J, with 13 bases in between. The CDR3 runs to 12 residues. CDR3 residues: CASSYSGTPQFF. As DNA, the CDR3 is TGTGCCAGCAGTTACTCCGGGACTCCGCAGTTCTTC. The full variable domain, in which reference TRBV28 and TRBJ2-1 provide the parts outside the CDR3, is DVKVTQSSRYLVKRTGEKVFLECVQDMDHENMFWYRQDPGLGLRLIYFSYDVKMKEKGDIPEGYSVSREKKERFSLILESASTNQTSMYLCASSYSGTPQFFGPGTRLTVL.

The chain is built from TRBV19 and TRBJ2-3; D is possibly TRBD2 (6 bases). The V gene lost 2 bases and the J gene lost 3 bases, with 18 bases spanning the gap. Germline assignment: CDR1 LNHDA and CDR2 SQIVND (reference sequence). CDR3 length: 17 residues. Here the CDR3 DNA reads TGTGCCAGTAGTATACGCGATACGGGAGCCAGGACAGATACGCAGTATTTT. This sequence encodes CASSIRDTGARTDTQYF. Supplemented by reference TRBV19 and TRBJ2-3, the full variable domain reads DGGITQSPKYLFRKEGQNVTLSCEQNLNHDAMYWYRQDPGQGLRLIYYSQIVNDFQKGDIAEGYSVSREKKESFPLTVTSAQKNPTAFYLCASSIRDTGARTDTQYFGPGTRLTVL.

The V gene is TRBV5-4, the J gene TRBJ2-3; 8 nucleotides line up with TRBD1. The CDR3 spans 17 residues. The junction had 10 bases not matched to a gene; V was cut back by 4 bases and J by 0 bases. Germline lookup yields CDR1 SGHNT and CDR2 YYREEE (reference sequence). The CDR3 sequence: CASSVRHRGSSTDTQYF. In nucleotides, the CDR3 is TGTGCCAGCAGCGTTAGGCACAGGGGGTCTAGCACAGATACGCAGTATTTT.

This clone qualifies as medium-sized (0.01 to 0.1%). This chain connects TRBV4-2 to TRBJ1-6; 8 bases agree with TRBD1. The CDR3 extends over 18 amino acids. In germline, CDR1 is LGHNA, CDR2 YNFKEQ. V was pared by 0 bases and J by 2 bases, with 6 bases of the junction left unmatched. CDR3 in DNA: TGTGCCAGCAGCCAAGATCAAAGGACAGGGCCCTATAATTCACCCCTCCACTTT. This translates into CASSQDQRTGPYNSPLHF.

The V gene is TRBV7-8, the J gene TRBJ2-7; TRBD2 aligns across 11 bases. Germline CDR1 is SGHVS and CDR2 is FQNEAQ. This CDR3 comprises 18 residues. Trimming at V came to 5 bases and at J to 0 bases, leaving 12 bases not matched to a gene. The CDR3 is CASSPLVLAGGSSYEQYF. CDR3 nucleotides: TGTGCCAGCAGCCCCTTGGTGTTAGCGGGAGGGAGCTCCTACGAGCAGTACTTC.

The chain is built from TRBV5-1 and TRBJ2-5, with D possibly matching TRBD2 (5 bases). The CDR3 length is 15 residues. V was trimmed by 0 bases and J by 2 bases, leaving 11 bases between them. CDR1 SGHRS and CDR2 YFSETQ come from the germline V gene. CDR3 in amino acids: CASSLAGSGQETQYF. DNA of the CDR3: TGCGCCAGCAGCTTGGCTGGGTCGGGACAAGAGACCCAGTACTTC.

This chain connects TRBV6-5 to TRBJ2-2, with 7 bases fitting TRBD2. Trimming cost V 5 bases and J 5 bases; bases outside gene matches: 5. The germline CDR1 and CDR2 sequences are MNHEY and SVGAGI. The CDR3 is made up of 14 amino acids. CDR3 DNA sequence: TGTGCCAGCAGTCAACTAGCGAGGACCGGGGAGCTGTTTTTT. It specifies CASSQLARTGELFF.

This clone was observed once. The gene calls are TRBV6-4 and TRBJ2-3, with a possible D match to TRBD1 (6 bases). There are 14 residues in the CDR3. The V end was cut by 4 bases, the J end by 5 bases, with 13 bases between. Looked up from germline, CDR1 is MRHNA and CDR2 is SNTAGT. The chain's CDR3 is CASSVDRSGDTQYF. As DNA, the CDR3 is TGTGCCAGCAGTGTTGACAGGTCGGGAGATACGCAGTATTTT.

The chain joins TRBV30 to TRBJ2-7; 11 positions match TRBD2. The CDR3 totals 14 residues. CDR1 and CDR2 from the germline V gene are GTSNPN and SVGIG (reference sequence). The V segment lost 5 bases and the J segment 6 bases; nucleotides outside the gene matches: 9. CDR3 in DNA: TGTGCCTGGTCCTTACCGGGGACTAGCGGCGAGCAGTACGTC. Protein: CAWSLPGTSGEQYV.

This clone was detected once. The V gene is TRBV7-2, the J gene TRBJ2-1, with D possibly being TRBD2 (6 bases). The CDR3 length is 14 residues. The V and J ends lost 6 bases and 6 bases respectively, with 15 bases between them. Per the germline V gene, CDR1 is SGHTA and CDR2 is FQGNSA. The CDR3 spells CASRFGSTPNEQFF. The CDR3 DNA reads TGTGCCAGCAGATTCGGGAGTACGCCCAATGAGCAGTTCTTC.

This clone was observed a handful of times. This CDR3 reads CATSDRPGQGMRETQYF. Written as DNA, the CDR3 is TGTGCCACCAGTGACCGACCCGGACAGGGAATGCGGGAGACCCAGTACTTC. V is TRBV24-1 and J is TRBJ2-5; 8 nucleotides line up with TRBD1. The J segment lost 5 bases and the V segment lost 4 bases, leaving 14 bases of the junction unmatched. CDR3 size: 17 residues. Germline V CDR1 and CDR2: KGHDR, SFDVKD.